This TCR beta chain is drawn from a study of Graves' ophthalmopathy and Graves' hyperthyroidism. CDR3 length: 16 amino acids. V trimming: 2 bases; J trimming: 3 bases; junction bases outside the gene matches: 5. Germline CDR1 reads LGHNT; CDR2 reads FRNRAP. Ophthalmopathy donors' eye disease showed moderate-to-severe activity, CAS of at least 3, NOSPECS of at least 4 and duration under 3 months. RNA transcripts provided the template for amplifying TCR beta CDR3 regions. HTBI primers were used in a first-round RT-PCR, which preceded a second-round multiplex PCR. TCRdb passed the multiplex PCR reads through MiXCR, listing each CDR3 protein once. The table includes 150,000 or so distinct CDR3 sequences, approximately 40% detected once.

The chain has TRBV12-5 and TRBJ2-2, with 8 bases matching TRBD2. Sequenced input: peripheral blood. This receptor was identified in a young man with Graves' ophthalmopathy. This CDR3 reads CASGLRTSGYTGELFF. CDR3 DNA sequence: TGTGCTAGTGGTTTGCGTACTAGCGGATACACCGGGGAGCTGTTTTTT. Full variable domain (remainder filled in from reference TRBV12-5 and TRBJ2-2): DARVTQTPRHKVTEMGQEVTMRCQPILGHNTVFWYRQTMMQGLELLAYFRNRAPLDDSGMPKDRFSAEMPDATLATLKIQPSEPRDSAVYFCASGLRTSGYTGELFFGEGSRLTVL.